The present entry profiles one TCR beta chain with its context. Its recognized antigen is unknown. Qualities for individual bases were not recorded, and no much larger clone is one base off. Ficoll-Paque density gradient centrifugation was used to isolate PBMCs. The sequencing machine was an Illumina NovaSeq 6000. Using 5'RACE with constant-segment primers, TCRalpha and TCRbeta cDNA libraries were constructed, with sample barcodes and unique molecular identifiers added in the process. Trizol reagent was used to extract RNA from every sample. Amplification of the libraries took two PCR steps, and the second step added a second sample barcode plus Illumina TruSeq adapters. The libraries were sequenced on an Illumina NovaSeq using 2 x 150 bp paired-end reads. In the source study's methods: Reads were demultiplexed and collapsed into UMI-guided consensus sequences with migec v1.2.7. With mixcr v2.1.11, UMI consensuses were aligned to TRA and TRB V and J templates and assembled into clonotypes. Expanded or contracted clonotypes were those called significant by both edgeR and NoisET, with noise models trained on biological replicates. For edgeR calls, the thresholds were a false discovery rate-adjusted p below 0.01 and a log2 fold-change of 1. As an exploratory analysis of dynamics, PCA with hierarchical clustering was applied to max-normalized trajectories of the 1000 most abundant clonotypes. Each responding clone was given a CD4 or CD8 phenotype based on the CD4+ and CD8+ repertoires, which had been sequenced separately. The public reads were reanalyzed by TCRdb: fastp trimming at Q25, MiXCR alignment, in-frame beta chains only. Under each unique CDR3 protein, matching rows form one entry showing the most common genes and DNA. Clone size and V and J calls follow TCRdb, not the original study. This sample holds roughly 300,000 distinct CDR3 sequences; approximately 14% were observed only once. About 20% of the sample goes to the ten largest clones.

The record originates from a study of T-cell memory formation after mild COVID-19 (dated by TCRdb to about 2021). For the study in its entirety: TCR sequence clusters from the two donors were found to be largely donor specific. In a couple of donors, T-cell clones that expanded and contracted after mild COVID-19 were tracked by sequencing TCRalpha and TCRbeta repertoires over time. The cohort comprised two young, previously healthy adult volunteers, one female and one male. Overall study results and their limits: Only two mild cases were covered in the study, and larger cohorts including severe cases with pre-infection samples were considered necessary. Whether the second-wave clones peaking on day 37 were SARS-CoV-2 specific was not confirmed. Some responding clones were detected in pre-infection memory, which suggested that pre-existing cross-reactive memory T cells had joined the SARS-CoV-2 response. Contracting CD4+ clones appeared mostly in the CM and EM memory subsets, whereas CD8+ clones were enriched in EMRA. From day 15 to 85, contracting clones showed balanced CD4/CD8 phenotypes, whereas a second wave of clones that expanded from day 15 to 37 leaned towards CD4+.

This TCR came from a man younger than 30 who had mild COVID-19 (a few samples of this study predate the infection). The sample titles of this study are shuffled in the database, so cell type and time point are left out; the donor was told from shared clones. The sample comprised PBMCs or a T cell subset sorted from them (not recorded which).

The CDR3 protein sequence reads: CSAPRGLGGYTF. The DNA reads TGCAGTGCTCCAAGGGGGCTTGGAGGCTACACCTTC. The rearranged chain carries TRBV20-1 and TRBJ1-2, with 7 bases aligning to TRBD1. As encoded in the germline V gene (reference sequence), CDR1 is DFQATT while CDR2 is SNEGSKA. The germline V end is reduced by 5 bases and the J end by 8 bases; junction bases left unmatched: 8. Taken from cysteine to phenylalanine, the CDR3 has 12 residues. Only CDR3 DNA remains: 36 bases, in frame from the first base.